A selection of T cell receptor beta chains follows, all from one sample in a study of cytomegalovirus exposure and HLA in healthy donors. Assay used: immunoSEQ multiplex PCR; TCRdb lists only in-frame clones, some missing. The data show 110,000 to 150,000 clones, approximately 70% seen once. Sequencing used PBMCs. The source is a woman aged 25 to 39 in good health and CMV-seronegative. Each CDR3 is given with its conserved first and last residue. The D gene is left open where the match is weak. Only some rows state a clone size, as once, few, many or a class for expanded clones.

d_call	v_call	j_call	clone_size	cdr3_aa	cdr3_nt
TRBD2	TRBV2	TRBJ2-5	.	CASSAGLAGWETQYF	TGTGCCAGCAGTGCCGGGCTAGCGGGATGGGAGACCCAGTACTTC
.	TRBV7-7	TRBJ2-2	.	CASSLTHFGANTGELFF	TGTGCTAGCAGCTTAACTCATTTCGGAGCGAACACCGGGGAGCTGTTTTTT
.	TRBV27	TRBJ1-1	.	CASSLEAPKFGNTEAFF	TGTGCCAGCAGTTTAGAGGCCCCCAAGTTCGGGAACACTGAAGCTTTCTTT
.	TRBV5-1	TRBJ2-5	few	CASSTLGQGQETQYF	TGCGCCAGCAGCACCCTCGGACAAGGCCAAGAGACCCAGTACTTC
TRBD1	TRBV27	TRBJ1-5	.	CASSGTGVYSNQPQHF	TGTGCCAGCAGTGGAACAGGGGTGTATAGCAATCAGCCCCAGCATTTT
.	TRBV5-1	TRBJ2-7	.	CASSLEGMSYEQYF	TGCGCCAGCAGCTTGGAGGGGATGTCGTACGAGCAGTACTTC
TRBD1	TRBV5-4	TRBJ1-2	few	CASTLDRGQGYTF	TGTGCCAGCACTTTAGACAGGGGGCAAGGCTACACCTTC
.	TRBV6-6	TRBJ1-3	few	CASWALYSGNTIYF	TGTGCCAGCTGGGCTCTATACTCTGGAAACACCATATATTTT
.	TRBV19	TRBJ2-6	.	CASSIRRSGANVLTF	TGTGCCAGTAGTATCAGGCGCTCTGGGGCCAACGTCCTGACTTTC
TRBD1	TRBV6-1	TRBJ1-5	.	CASSGTGGHRQPQHF	TGTGCCAGCAGTGGGACAGGGGGCCACAGGCAGCCCCAGCATTTT
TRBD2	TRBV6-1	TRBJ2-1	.	CASSALADSYNEQFF	TGTGCCAGCAGTGCACTAGCGGACTCCTACAATGAGCAGTTCTTC
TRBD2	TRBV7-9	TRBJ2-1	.	CASSSGGRVNEQFF	TGTGCCAGCAGCTCTGGCGGGAGGGTTAATGAGCAGTTCTTC
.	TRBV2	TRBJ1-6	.	CAGREGRGIASNSPLHF	TGTGCCGGCAGAGAGGGGAGGGGAATCGCCTCCAATTCACCCCTCCACTTT
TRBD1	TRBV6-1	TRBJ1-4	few	CASHPGQGAYEKLFF	TGTGCCAGCCACCCGGGACAGGGGGCCTATGAAAAACTGTTTTTT
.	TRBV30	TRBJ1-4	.	CACLEDREKLFF	TGTGCCTGCCTCGAAGACAGGGAAAAACTGTTTTTT
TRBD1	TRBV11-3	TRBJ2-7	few	CASSLGPGQGYEQYF	TGTGCCAGCAGCTTAGGCCCGGGACAGGGCTACGAGCAGTACTTC
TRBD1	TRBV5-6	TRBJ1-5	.	CASSWGSGTGDQPQHF	TGTGCCAGCAGCTGGGGTTCCGGGACAGGGGATCAGCCCCAGCATTTT
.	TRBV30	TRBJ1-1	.	CAWKESPGNTEAFF	TGTGCCTGGAAAGAGTCCCCAGGGAACACTGAAGCTTTCTTT
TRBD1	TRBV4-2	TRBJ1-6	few	CASSEGQASSYNSPLHF	TGTGCCAGCAGCGAGGGACAGGCCAGCTCCTATAATTCACCCCTCCACTTT
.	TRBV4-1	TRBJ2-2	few	CASSQEGGTRLTGELFF	TGCGCCAGCAGCCAAGAAGGAGGGACTCGACTTACCGGGGAGCTGTTTTTT
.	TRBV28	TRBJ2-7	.	CAATEGTTYEQYF	TGTGCCGCTACTGAAGGGACAACCTACGAGCAGTACTTC
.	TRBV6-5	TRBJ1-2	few	CASSEGGGVSGYTF	TGTGCCAGCAGTGAAGGTGGAGGGGTTTCCGGCTACACCTTC
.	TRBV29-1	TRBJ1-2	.	CSARDSSGYGYTF	TGCAGCGCTAGGGATTCTAGCGGCTATGGCTACACCTTC
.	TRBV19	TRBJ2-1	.	CASSRRLVRSNEQFF	TGTGCCAGTAGTAGAAGACTAGTTAGGTCAAATGAGCAGTTCTTC
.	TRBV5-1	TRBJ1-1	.	CASSSLPYVSNTEAFF	TGCGCCAGCAGCTCGCTCCCCTACGTTTCGAACACTGAAGCTTTCTTT
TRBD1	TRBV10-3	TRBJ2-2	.	CAITDPGQGANTGELFF	TGTGCCATCACTGATCCGGGACAGGGGGCTAACACCGGGGAGCTGTTTTTT
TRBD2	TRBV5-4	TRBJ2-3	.	CASSARLAPFTDTQYF	TGTGCCAGCAGCGCCCGACTAGCGCCATTCACAGATACGCAGTATTTT
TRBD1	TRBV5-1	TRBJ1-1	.	CASREGTGPEAFF	TGCGCCAGCAGGGAGGGGACAGGCCCTGAAGCTTTCTTT
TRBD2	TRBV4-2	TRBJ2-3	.	CASSQPGLAVFGTDTQYF	TGTGCCAGCAGCCAGCCGGGACTAGCGGTTTTCGGCACAGATACGCAGTATTTT
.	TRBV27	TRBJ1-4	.	CASSLLAGVEKLFF	TGTGCCAGCAGTTTATTGGCAGGGGTTGAAAAACTGTTTTTT
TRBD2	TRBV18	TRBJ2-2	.	CASSPRLAGGAGELFF	TGTGCCAGCTCACCACGGCTAGCGGGAGGAGCCGGGGAGCTGTTTTTT
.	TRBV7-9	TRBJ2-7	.	CASSLGTGGGGLYEQYF	TGTGCCAGCAGCTTAGGGACCGGAGGTGGCGGGCTCTACGAGCAGTACTTC
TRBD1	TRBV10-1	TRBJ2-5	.	CASSDGTGQETQYF	TGCGCCAGCAGTGACGGGACAGGTCAAGAGACCCAGTACTTC
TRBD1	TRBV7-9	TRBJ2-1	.	CASSSPGQGINEQFF	TGTGCCAGCAGCTCTCCGGGACAGGGGATCAATGAGCAGTTCTTC
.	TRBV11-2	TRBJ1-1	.	CASSLNSAAMNTEAFF	TGTGCCAGCAGCTTAAATTCCGCGGCTATGAACACTGAAGCTTTCTTT
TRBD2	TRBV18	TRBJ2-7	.	CASSPSTLAGYEQYF	TGTGCCAGCTCACCGAGTACCCTAGCGGGGTACGAGCAGTACTTC
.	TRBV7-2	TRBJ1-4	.	CASSFPGLRRLFF	TGTGCCAGCAGCTTTCCAGGACTTCGAAGACTGTTTTTT
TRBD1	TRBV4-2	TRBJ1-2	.	CASSLAPGTDYGYTF	TGTGCCAGCAGCCTCGCCCCCGGGACAGACTATGGCTACACCTTC
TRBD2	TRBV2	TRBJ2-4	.	CAIIAGGKKNIQYF	TGTGCCATAATAGCGGGGGGGAAAAAAAACATTCAGTACTTC
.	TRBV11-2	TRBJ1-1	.	CASSPVQGWGEAFF	TGTGCCAGCAGCCCGGTACAGGGTTGGGGGGAAGCTTTCTTT
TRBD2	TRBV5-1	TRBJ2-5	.	CASSLFGGGQETQYF	TGCGCCAGCAGCTTGTTCGGGGGGGGCCAAGAGACCCAGTACTTC
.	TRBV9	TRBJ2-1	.	CASSVAASSYNEQFF	TGTGCCAGCAGCGTAGCTGCGAGCTCCTACAATGAGCAGTTCTTC